This TCR beta chain derives from a study of metastatic and nonmetastatic thyroid tumors. Study overall: Thyroid patients, malignant and benign, had repertoires compared across blood and tumor or nodule tissue.

Germline V CDR1 and CDR2: SQVTM, ANQGSEA. Trimming left V 2 bases short and J 2 bases short, with 18 bases between. This CDR3 region has 16 residues. Per the original methods: Researchers built a distant-metastasis classifier for papillary thyroid cancer that drew on CDR3 differences across clinicopathological groups. With MiXCR, TCRdb called clones anew from the PCR reads. The authors' filters were not applied to this entry. The table has approximately 25,000 clones, over 10% seen once. The study's findings and limits: TCR beta diversity was reportedly significantly higher in malignant thyroid tumors than benign nodules, in blood and tumor.

This clone was seen ten or more times. The target antigen is unknown. The sample has other DNA sequences that encode this CDR3 too. No patient had received any treatment before thyroid surgery. The chain links TRBV29-1 to TRBJ1-2; no firm D call. This clonotype was sampled from a female donor with papillary thyroid cancer or a benign thyroid nodule (not recorded which). Some clones in this sample may be carry-over from other donors' samples. The sequenced sample was blood. CDR3 sequence (DNA): TGCAGCGTTGAAAGGAGGGAAGCCCCTCTGAACTATGGCTACACCTTC. Its translation: CSVERREAPLNYGYTF.